The clone carrying this T cell receptor beta chain was seen many times. The target antigen is unknown. The data were produced by immunoSEQ multiplex PCR, yet TCRdb's version contains in-frame clones alone and is incomplete. This table holds tens of thousands of clones, 80% found once. These data originate in a study of T cells in localized non-small cell lung cancer. The study's findings and limits: Appearing in adjacent lung were a median about 60 of the top 100 tumor clones.

This CDR3 is built from 14 residues. Germline V CDR1 and CDR2: SGDLS, YYNGEE. Trimming stripped 3 bases from V and 2 bases from J, with 8 bases between. V is TRBV9 and J is TRBJ1-4; tentatively, D is TRBD1 (5 bases). The starting material was peripheral blood, obtained before any cancer treatment. The origin of this receptor is a female donor older than 55 with stage I lung adenocarcinoma. CDR3 sequence reads: CASSEEGTNEKLFF. CDR3 bases: TGTGCCAGCAGCGAGGAGGGGACTAATGAAAAACTGTTTTTT. The whole variable domain, remainder taken from reference TRBV9 and TRBJ1-4, is DSGVTQTPKHLITATGQRVTLRCSPRSGDLSVYWYQQSLDQGLQFLIQYYNGEERAKGNILERFSAQQFPDLHSELNLSSLELGDSALYFCASSEEGTNEKLFFGSGTQLSVL.